What follows are 28 T cell receptor beta chains derived from one specimen sequenced in a study of vaccination and CD4 T cells after COVID-19. Researchers used the Oncomine TCR Beta short-read assay to sequence DNA from cultured CD4+ T cells. TCRdb ran MiXCR on the PCR reads and lists one entry per CDR3 protein. The sample holds 20,000 or so distinct CDR3 sequences, 40% to 50% seen once. The time point was: late sampling 161 to 241 days after vaccination in a few convalescent patients. Treatment given: roughly 10-day PBMC culture with coronavirus spike peptide pools or control peptides (ViraFEST assay). These receptors' antigens are unknown. The specimen was CD4+ T cells from blood, cultured in vitro, collected about 7 months after SARS-CoV-2 vaccination. The receptors were gathered from a human donor who had recovered from COVID-19.

This chain connects TRBV7-2 to TRBJ2-2, with D possibly TRBD2 on 6 matching bases. Trimming left V 5 bases short and J 6 bases short, with 16 bases between. The CDR3 covers 15 residues. CDR1 is SGHTA and CDR2 is FQGNSA in the germline V gene. CDR3 in DNA: TGTGCCAGCAGCGCCCTAGCGAGCAGCGCCGGGGAGCTGTTTTTT. Translation gives CASSALASSAGELFF.

V and J are TRBV28 and TRBJ2-7; D might be TRBD1 (7 bases). The V gene lost 8 bases and the J gene lost 4 bases, with 18 bases spanning the gap. CDR1 is MDHEN and CDR2 is SYDVKM in the germline V gene. The CDR3 spans 14 residues. The CDR3 reads CASLASGGGYEQYF. The DNA for the CDR3 is TGTGCCAGCCTAGCATCAGGGGGAGGTTACGAGCAGTACTTC.

This chain joins TRBV28 and TRBJ1-5; D remains unclear. V shed 8 bases and J shed 6 bases, with 5 bases lying between them. The CDR3 has 10 amino acids. The germline V gene encodes CDR1 MDHEN and CDR2 SYDVKM. The CDR3: CASGRQPQHF. CDR3 DNA sequence: TGTGCCAGCGGTCGTCAGCCCCAGCATTTT.

The chain recombines TRBV7-9 with TRBJ2-3; D ambiguous. Looked up from germline, CDR1 is SEHNR and CDR2 is FQNEAQ (reference sequence). V was pared by 8 bases and J by 0 bases, with 15 bases between. This CDR3 has 15 amino acids. The CDR3 spells CASSKYGDSTDTQYF. CDR3 nucleotides: TGTGCCAGCTCAAAATATGGGGATAGCACAGATACGCAGTATTTT.

V gene TRBV28 combines with J gene TRBJ2-4; possibly TRBD1 for D (5 bases). The CDR3 covers 16 residues. CDR1 is MDHEN and CDR2 is SYDVKM in the germline V gene. V was trimmed by 2 bases and J by 1 base, leaving 12 bases between them. The CDR3 nucleotides read TGTGCCAGCAGTTTACTGCAGGACATTGCCAAAAACATTCAGTACTTC. Translated: CASSLLQDIAKNIQYF.

The V gene is TRBV7-2, the J gene TRBJ2-5; D gene unclear. The CDR3 spans 14 residues. V was clipped by 2 bases and J by 7 bases, with 14 bases between them. Germline loops: CDR1 SGHTA, CDR2 FQGNSA. CDR3 amino acids: CASSLIDSVLTQYF. The DNA for the CDR3 is TGTGCCAGCAGCTTAATCGATTCCGTATTGACCCAGTACTTC. Variable domain in full (rest from reference TRBV7-2 and TRBJ2-5): GAGVSQSPSNKVTEKGKDVELRCDPISGHTALYWYRQSLGQGLEFLIYFQGNSAPDKSGLPSDRFSAERTGGSVSTLTIQRTQQEDSAVYLCASSLIDSVLTQYFGPGTRLLVL.

This clonotype was seen more than once but under ten times. CDR3 sequence reads: CASSLLGSSYEQYF. The DNA of the CDR3 is TGTGCCAGCAGCTTACTTGGTAGTAGCTACGAGCAGTACTTC. The rearrangement uses TRBV7-2 and TRBJ2-7; no firm D call. The CDR3 is 14 amino acids. V was clipped by 2 bases and J by 3 bases, with 11 bases between them. Per germline, CDR1 SGHTA and CDR2 FQGNSA.

This clonotype has more than one count but fewer than ten. J is TRBJ2-3 and V is TRBV7-9; 10 nucleotides agree with TRBD2. Trimming at V came to 2 bases and at J to 4 bases, leaving 3 bases not matched to a gene. Germline assignment: CDR1 SEHNR and CDR2 FQNEAQ (reference sequence). The CDR3 loop spans 15 amino acids. The chain's CDR3 is CASSLSSGSPDTQYF. The CDR3 nucleotides are TGTGCCAGCAGCTTATCTAGCGGGAGTCCAGATACGCAGTATTTT.

This clonotype has more than one count but fewer than ten. This CDR3 is CASSATSGTYNEQFF. The CDR3 DNA follows: TGTGCCAGCAGTGCAACTAGCGGAACCTACAATGAGCAGTTCTTC. The chain couples TRBV25-1 to TRBJ2-1; 8 bases are a match to TRBD2. The ends lost 4 bases at V and 2 bases at J; junction bases unmatched: 4. This CDR3 has 15 residues. CDR1 is MGHDK, CDR2 SYGVNS, per germline.

V usage is TRBV6-2 or TRBV6-3 and J usage is TRBJ1-5; D may be TRBD1 (6 bases). Trimming stripped 5 bases from V and 3 bases from J, with 11 bases between. The CDR3 is 14 residues long. The germline gives CDR1 MNHEY, CDR2 SVGEGT. In DNA form, the CDR3 reads TGTGCCAGCAGTCTACAGGGATCCAATCAGCCCCAGCATTTT. It translates to CASSLQGSNQPQHF.

This clonotype was recorded a few times. The chain couples TRBV20-1 to TRBJ1-1; a weak D match, TRBD1 (6 bases). This CDR3 region has 12 residues. Germline V lookup: CDR1 DFQATT, CDR2 SNEGSKA (reference sequence). Trimming took 0 bases from V and 7 from J, leaving 9 bases between them. The CDR3 DNA sequence: TGCAGTGCTAGAGATGGGGGCCATGAAGCTTTCTTT. It yields the protein CSARDGGHEAFF.

This clonotype was seen a handful of times. This chain uses TRBV10-1 with TRBJ1-5, with 9 bases fitting TRBD1. Per germline, CDR1 WNHNN and CDR2 SYGVQD (reference sequence). V lost 7 bases and J lost 3; bases outside the gene matches: 10. The CDR3 sequence is 16 residues long. The CDR3 sequence: CASIPGDRDSNQPQHF. The CDR3 DNA follows: TGCGCCAGCATCCCGGGGGACAGGGATTCCAATCAGCCCCAGCATTTT.

The rearrangement joins TRBV6-1 to TRBJ1-2, with 7 bases lining up with TRBD1. The CDR3 contains 12 residues. Germline V gene data show CDR1 as MNHNS and CDR2 as SASEGT. Trimming took 7 bases from V and 4 from J; bases not matched to a gene: 3. As DNA, the CDR3 is TGTGCCAGCACTAGGACAGGCTATGGCTACACCTTC. It translates to CASTRTGYGYTF.

This clonotype was picked up a small number of times. V usage is TRBV4-2 and J usage is TRBJ1-6; unclear D gene. V lost 4 bases and J lost 5, with 12 bases in between. Germline V CDR1 and CDR2: LGHNA, YNFKEQ. This CDR3 has 15 amino acids. The CDR3 DNA reads as TGTGCCAGCAGCCCACTTTACACAGATAATTCACCCCTCCACTTT. Its translation is CASSPLYTDNSPLHF.

This clonotype showed up just a few times. The chain recombines TRBV20-1 with TRBJ1-5; possibly TRBD1 for D (5 bases). The CDR3 has 15 amino acids. Germline V lookup: CDR1 DFQATT, CDR2 SNEGSKA (reference sequence). V lost 6 bases and J lost 5, with 20 bases in between. In DNA, the CDR3 is TGCAGTGCCCTAGGTGGAGGGGCGATACATCAGCCCCAGCATTTT. This encodes CSALGGGAIHQPQHF.

This clonotype turned up a few times. The gene calls are TRBV7-2 and TRBJ2-3; D is unclear. The CDR3 covers 16 residues. Trimming shortened V by 1 base and J by 1 base, and 12 bases separated the two germline ends. In germline, CDR1 is SGHTA, CDR2 FQGNSA. Written as DNA, the CDR3 is TGTGCCAGCAGCTTAGTCTCGGCAGGTCGCACAGATACGCAGTATTTT. It specifies CASSLVSAGRTDTQYF.

The chain couples TRBV2 to TRBJ2-7, with TRBD2 identical over 7 bases. With V trimmed by 4 bases and J by 2 bases, 2 bases remained unmatched. The CDR3 contains 13 residues. Germline V gives CDR1 SNHLY, CDR2 FYNNEI. CDR3 sequence reads: CASSAGTTYEQYF. CDR3 nucleotides: TGTGCCAGCAGTGCTGGGACTACCTACGAGCAGTACTTC.

The chain carries TRBV20-1 and TRBJ2-7; tentatively, D is TRBD2 (6 bases). The CDR3 contains 12 residues. V shed 2 bases and J shed 6 bases, with 11 bases lying between them. Germline CDR1 is DFQATT and CDR2 is SNEGSKA (reference sequence). CDR3 sequence: CSARPETSEQYF. CDR3 DNA sequence: TGCAGTGCTAGACCCGAGACTAGCGAGCAGTACTTC.

This clonotype turned up a few times. The chain links TRBV7-9 to TRBJ1-2, with D uncertain. V was trimmed by 2 bases and J by 3 bases, leaving 7 bases between them. This CDR3 region has 13 residues. Germline assignment: CDR1 SEHNR and CDR2 FQNEAQ (reference sequence). The chain's CDR3 is CASSLIVDYGYTF. Here the CDR3 DNA reads TGTGCCAGCAGCTTAATTGTGGACTATGGCTACACCTTC. The whole variable domain, filled in from reference TRBV7-9 and TRBJ1-2, reads DTGVSQNPRHKITKRGQNVTFRCDPISEHNRLYWYRQTLGQGPEFLTYFQNEAQLEKSRLLSDRFSAERPKGSFSTLEIQRTEQGDSAMYLCASSLIVDYGYTFGSGTRLTVV.

The genes are TRBV4-1 and TRBJ2-5, with TRBD2 identical over 11 bases. Trimming at V came to 4 bases and at J to 5 bases, leaving 12 bases not matched to a gene. CDR1 MGHRA and CDR2 YSYEKL come from the germline V gene. CDR3 length: 17 residues. The CDR3 reads CASSLRTRLAGKETQYF. The CDR3, as DNA: TGCGCCAGCAGCCTTAGGACTAGACTAGCGGGAAAGGAGACCCAGTACTTC.

V and J are TRBV6-2 or TRBV6-3 and TRBJ2-5; D unclear. Germline V CDR1 and CDR2: MNHEY, SVGEGT. This CDR3 has 14 amino acids. With 8 bases removed from V and 0 bases from J, the gap between germline ends came to 13 bases. The CDR3 sequence is CASANDLYQETQYF. For the CDR3, the DNA is TGTGCCAGCGCCAACGACTTGTACCAAGAGACCCAGTACTTC.

This clonotype was counted a few times. The chain carries TRBV27 and TRBJ2-5; 7 nucleotides agree with TRBD1. This CDR3 has 12 amino acids. Germline lookup yields CDR1 MNHEY and CDR2 SMNVEV (reference sequence). Trimming removed 5 bases from V and 6 bases from J; junction bases left unmatched: 3. The CDR3 loop is CASSEDRQTQYF. In DNA, the CDR3 is TGTGCCAGCAGTGAGGACAGGCAGACCCAGTACTTC.

This rearrangement joins TRBV5-6 to TRBJ2-7, with D possibly matching TRBD1 (5 bases). The CDR3 covers 12 residues. Germline V lookup: CDR1 SGHDT, CDR2 YYEEEE. With 4 bases removed from V and 6 bases from J, the gap between germline ends came to 11 bases. CDR3 nucleotides: TGTGCCAGCAGCCGCAGGGCCCGCGAGCAGTACTTC. This gives the protein CASSRRAREQYF. Using reference TRBV5-6 and TRBJ2-7 for the parts outside the CDR3, the full variable domain is DAGVTQSPTHLIKTRGQQVTLRCSPKSGHDTVSWYQQALGQGPQFIFQYYEEEERQRGNFPDRFSGHQFPNYSSELNVNALLLGDSALYLCASSRRAREQYFGPGTRLTVT.

CDR3 amino acids: CATSEPGQGADTQYF. The CDR3 nucleotides read TGTGCCACCAGTGAACCGGGACAGGGGGCTGATACGCAGTATTTT. The chain has TRBV24-1 and TRBJ2-3; 12 bases are a match to TRBD1. The CDR3 is 15 residues long. With V trimmed by 4 bases and J by 6 bases, 4 bases remained unmatched. Germline V gene data show CDR1 as KGHDR and CDR2 as SFDVKD.

CDR3 sequence reads: CSASLLPDTQYF. Here the CDR3 DNA reads TGCAGTGCTAGCTTGTTGCCAGATACGCAGTATTTT. V usage is TRBV20-1 and J usage is TRBJ2-3, with unresolved D. CDR3 length equals 12 residues. Deletions cut 3 bases from V and 4 bases from J, with 8 bases between. The germline gives CDR1 DFQATT, CDR2 SNEGSKA (reference sequence).

This clonotype ranks as medium-sized. The genes are TRBV20-1 and TRBJ2-5; D uncertain. Trimming left V 0 bases short and J 5 bases short, with 4 bases between. The CDR3 contains 11 residues. Germline V gives CDR1 DFQATT, CDR2 SNEGSKA (reference sequence). CDR3 loop: CSARDYETQYF. Written as DNA, the CDR3 is TGCAGTGCTAGAGATTACGAGACCCAGTACTTC.

The rearrangement links TRBV3-1 to TRBJ2-5; 10 bases are a match to TRBD1. V was pared by 3 bases and J by 3 bases, with 4 bases of the junction left unmatched. Germline V gene data show CDR1 as LGHDT and CDR2 as YNNKEL (reference sequence). CDR3 length: 15 residues. The CDR3: CASSHRQGAKETQYF. CDR3 coding DNA: TGTGCCAGCAGCCATCGACAGGGGGCGAAAGAGACCCAGTACTTC.

Only a few counts were recorded for this clonotype. The rearrangement joins TRBV28 to TRBJ1-2; D uncertain. This CDR3 spans 11 amino acids. The V and J ends lost 4 bases and 4 bases respectively, with 4 bases between them. Germline assignment: CDR1 MDHEN and CDR2 SYDVKM. CDR3 DNA sequence: TGTGCCAGCAGTTCTGTCTATGGCTACACCTTC. It encodes CASSSVYGYTF.